A single sample gave rise to the 25 T cell receptor beta chains below, sequenced in a study of cytomegalovirus exposure and HLA in healthy donors. In the PCR, 60 Vbeta and 13 Jbeta primers were used. The table came from immunoSEQ multiplex PCR; TCRdb's copy has only in-frame clones and leaves some out. The repertoire holds under 200,000 clones, with over 75% as singletons. The sample taken for sequencing was PBMCs. The receptors here all came from a man aged 55 to 70 in good health and CMV-seronegative.

Turning to this clone: This CDR3 fails to terminate in the conserved phenylalanine or tryptophan, so it likely reflects a read error. The DNA is omitted, as the CDR3 cannot be located on it reliably, and the CDR3 follows TCRdb's listing. The rearrangement links TRBV1 to TRBJ1-5; TRBD1, the table's D call, lacks a check against the DNA. TRBV1 is labeled a pseudogene. The CDR3 comprises 17 residues, both ends counted. CDR3 residues: CTSSQKQDTRINQPQHL.

The chain uses TRBV6-5 and TRBJ1-2; 9 nucleotides match TRBD1. Germline V gives CDR1 MNHEY, CDR2 SVGAGI. The trim removed 7 bases at V and 8 bases at J, leaving 8 bases unmatched. The CDR3 covers 13 residues. CDR3 DNA: TGTGCCAGCACCTCCGGGACAGGGCGAGGCTACACCTTC. It specifies CASTSGTGRGYTF.

The rearrangement joins TRBV29-1 to TRBJ1-1, with 10 bases aligning to TRBD1. Germline values: CDR1 SQVTM, CDR2 ANQGSEA. The CDR3 is 15 residues long. The trim removed 6 bases at V and 5 bases at J, leaving 12 bases unmatched. The CDR3 spells CSVRTGGTGATEAFF. CDR3 nucleotides: TGCAGCGTGAGGACAGGGGGGACAGGGGCAACTGAAGCTTTCTTT.

The chain combines TRBV15 with TRBJ2-7; TRBD1 might be the D (5 bases). V was cut by 3 bases and J by 3 bases, with 12 bases left in between. This CDR3 contains 14 residues. Germline V gene data show CDR1 as LNHNV and CDR2 as YYDKDF (reference sequence). The CDR3 nucleotides are TGTGCCACCAGCAGTGGTCAGGGCGACTACGAGCAGTACTTC. This sequence encodes CATSSGQGDYEQYF.

The sample holds a few counts of this clone. The chain combines TRBV13 with TRBJ1-2, with D unclear. This CDR3 is 13 amino acids long. Deletions cut 4 bases from V and 1 base from J, with 7 bases between. CDR1 is PRHDT, CDR2 FYEKMQ, per germline (reference sequence). The CDR3 protein is CASSSRINYGYTF. The CDR3 DNA sequence: TGTGCCAGCAGCTCCAGGATTAACTATGGCTACACCTTC.

J is TRBJ2-5 and V is TRBV5-6; 11 positions agree with TRBD1. The CDR3 loop spans 15 amino acids. The germline CDR1 and CDR2 sequences are SGHDT and YYEEEE. The ends lost 4 bases at V and 5 bases at J; junction bases unmatched: 7. This CDR3 reads CASSPPDRGLETQYF. CDR3 nucleotide sequence: TGTGCCAGCAGCCCCCCGGACAGGGGGCTGGAGACCCAGTACTTC.

A few counts support this clone. The chain is built from TRBV10-2 and TRBJ1-4, with D unclear. Trimming pared 5 bases from V and 5 bases from J, leaving 18 bases between. The CDR3 is made up of 16 amino acids. Germline V CDR1 and CDR2: WSHSY, SAAADI. The CDR3 DNA follows: TGCGCCAGCAGTTCTTTCGAGGTGGCTGGAAATGAAAAACTGTTTTTT. Protein sequence: CASSSFEVAGNEKLFF.

To note about this clone: One end of the junction does not line up with germline, which may come from a read error. The chain employs TRBV7-7 and TRBJ2-2, with D perhaps matching TRBD1 (6 bases). The CDR3 totals 13 residues. Per the germline V gene, CDR1 is SSHAT and CDR2 is FNYEAQ (reference sequence). The CDR3 loop reads CASSSTGTGELFF. In nucleotides, the CDR3 is TGTGCTAGCAGTTCCACAGGGACCGGGGAGCTGTTTTTT.

The V gene is TRBV5-1, the J gene TRBJ2-3, with TRBD1 matching over 7 bases. The CDR3 consists of 17 residues. Germline V lookup: CDR1 SGHRS, CDR2 YFSETQ. V dropped 4 bases and J dropped 3; count of bases not matched to a gene: 14. CDR3 in amino acids: CASSQTDRVFLTDTQYF. The CDR3 region has the DNA TGCGCCAGCAGCCAGACCGACAGGGTTTTCTTGACAGATACGCAGTATTTT. The full variable domain, in which reference TRBV5-1 and TRBJ2-3 provide the parts outside the CDR3, is KAGVTQTPRYLIKTRGQQVTLSCSPISGHRSVSWYQQTPGQGLQFLFEYFSETQRNKGNFPGRFSGRQFSNSRSEMNVSTLELGDSALYLCASSQTDRVFLTDTQYFGPGTRLTVL.

The chain joins TRBV28 to TRBJ2-2; TRBD1 is a possible D gene (6 bases). V lost 4 bases to trimming and J lost 8 bases, with 17 bases between them. CDR1 MDHEN and CDR2 SYDVKM come from the germline V gene. This CDR3 spans 15 amino acids. CDR3 bases: TGTGCCAGCAGTTCGTTTACAGGGCCCATAGGGGAGCTGTTTTTT. Encoded protein: CASSSFTGPIGELFF.

The rearrangement links TRBV5-6 to TRBJ1-4, with D possibly being TRBD1 (5 bases). The germline V gene has CDR1 SGHDT and CDR2 YYEEEE. Trimming removed 5 bases at V and 7 bases at J, with 12 bases between. CDR3 length equals 13 residues. As DNA, the CDR3 is TGTGCCAGCAGTATCGGGGGTGGTGAAAAACTGTTTTTT. This sequence encodes CASSIGGGEKLFF.

The chain joins TRBV5-1 to TRBJ2-7; weak D call: TRBD1 (6 bases). Germline V gene lookup returns CDR1 SGHRS and CDR2 YFSETQ. Trimming shortened V by 2 bases and J by 6 bases, and 15 bases separated the two germline ends. The CDR3 runs to 14 residues. CDR3: CASSFRGLRLEQYF. The CDR3 DNA reads TGCGCCAGCAGCTTCAGGGGCCTACGCCTCGAGCAGTACTTC.

Notes on this clone: Other DNA sequences in the sample encode the same CDR3. The chain links TRBV29-1 to TRBJ2-5, with 8 bases fitting TRBD1. J lost 2 bases, V lost 6 bases, and 2 bases had no gene match. CDR3 length equals 12 residues. Germline CDR1 and CDR2: SQVTM and ANQGSEA. CDR3 protein: CSVRQGQETQYF. CDR3 DNA: TGCAGCGTCAGACAGGGGCAAGAGACCCAGTACTTC.

The chain joins TRBV27 to TRBJ2-2; TRBD1 matches 9 bases. CDR1 and CDR2 (germline): MNHEY, SMNVEV (reference sequence). J gave up 5 bases and V 2 bases, and 9 bases lay outside the gene matches. This CDR3 region has 17 residues. CDR3 region: CASSLTWTGVGTGELFF. CDR3 sequence (DNA): TGTGCCAGCAGTTTAACATGGACAGGGGTTGGAACCGGGGAGCTGTTTTTT.

The chain joins TRBV7-9 to TRBJ1-3; 7 bases map to TRBD1. The CDR3 covers 16 residues. Germline V gives CDR1 SEHNR, CDR2 FQNEAQ (reference sequence). Unmatched junction bases numbered 8, after V lost 6 bases and J lost 0 bases. The CDR3 region has the DNA TGTGCCAGCAGTTCCAGCCACAGGGGCTCTGGAAACACCATATATTTT. This sequence encodes CASSSSHRGSGNTIYF.

The chain links TRBV9 to TRBJ1-6, with D maybe TRBD1 (6 bases). Germline V CDR1 and CDR2: SGDLS, YYNGEE. V was cut by 3 bases and J by 5 bases, with 12 bases left in between. The CDR3 totals 15 residues. The CDR3 DNA reads as TGTGCCAGCAGCGAAGCACAGGGAGATAATTCACCCCTCCACTTT. Amino acid sequence: CASSEAQGDNSPLHF.

This clone was recorded only once. Other DNA sequences in the sample encode the same CDR3. V gene TRBV9 combines with J gene TRBJ1-5; no reliable D call. Germline values: CDR1 SGDLS, CDR2 YYNGEE. This CDR3 contains 13 residues. V gave up 0 bases and J gave up 6 bases, with 7 bases separating them. CDR3 bases: TGTGCCAGCAGCGTAGGAAGCGGTCAGCCCCAGCATTTT. Protein: CASSVGSGQPQHF.

V is TRBV5-1 and J is TRBJ2-5; a possible D gene is TRBD1 (6 bases). Trimming took off 2 bases at V and 2 bases at J, with 10 bases between the two ends. CDR1 SGHRS and CDR2 YFSETQ come from the germline V gene. This CDR3 spans 14 amino acids. CDR3 loop: CASSLQGNQETQYF. The CDR3 DNA follows: TGCGCCAGCAGCTTACAGGGTAATCAAGAGACCCAGTACTTC.

This clone was counted a single time. The chain links TRBV19 to TRBJ2-7; D is ambiguous. The CDR3 is 15 residues long. Germline CDR1 reads LNHDA; CDR2 reads SQIVND (reference sequence). V dropped 4 bases and J dropped 5 bases, with 18 bases sitting between them. The CDR3 loop reads CASSTPLGRQNEQYF. The CDR3 DNA reads TGTGCCAGTAGTACTCCATTGGGCAGGCAAAACGAGCAGTACTTC.

This clone was picked up a small number of times. The rearrangement uses TRBV7-2 and TRBJ1-5; no clear D gene. Germline CDR1 reads SGHTA; CDR2 reads FQGNSA. The CDR3 sequence is 13 residues long. V lost 5 bases and J lost 7, with 12 bases in between. The CDR3 DNA reads TGTGCCAGCAGCCTCCGGGGAGGCCAGCCCCAGCATTTT. Its translation: CASSLRGGQPQHF.

This chain connects TRBV5-1 to TRBJ1-1; 7 bases agree with TRBD1. V shed 3 bases, J shed 5 bases, and the junction held 7 bases outside the gene matches. From germline, CDR1 is SGHRS and CDR2 YFSETQ. The CDR3 has 14 amino acids. DNA of the CDR3: TGCGCCAGCAGCTCCCAGGGGGGAGCGACTGAAGCTTTCTTT. Amino acid sequence: CASSSQGGATEAFF.

This clone was found once. This chain connects TRBV30 to TRBJ2-7; D gene uncertain. Trimming left V 0 bases short and J 10 bases short, with 13 bases between. This CDR3 contains 12 residues. Germline CDR1 and CDR2: GTSNPN and SVGIG (reference sequence). CDR3 amino acids: CAWSVLAAEQYF. As DNA, the CDR3 is TGTGCCTGGAGTGTATTGGCTGCAGAACAGTACTTC.

V is TRBV29-1 and J is TRBJ2-3; TRBD2 matches at 9 bases. The CDR3 totals 15 residues. Germline assignment: CDR1 SQVTM and CDR2 ANQGSEA. Trimming removed 3 bases from V and 0 bases from J; junction bases left unmatched: 4. The CDR3 protein is CSVEASGVSTDTQYF. The CDR3 DNA reads TGCAGCGTTGAGGCTAGCGGGGTTAGCACAGATACGCAGTATTTT.

This chain connects TRBV6-5 to TRBJ2-3; possible D gene TRBD2, 6 bases. V was cut by 5 bases and J by 4 bases, with 16 bases left in between. Germline V CDR1 and CDR2: MNHEY, SVGAGI. The CDR3 covers 15 residues. The CDR3 DNA sequence: TGTGCCAGCAGTCAGAGCGGAGGGAGGCCAGATACGCAGTATTTT. Translated, it gives CASSQSGGRPDTQYF.

A few counts support this clone. The rearrangement links TRBV9 to TRBJ2-2; possible D gene TRBD2, 5 bases. This CDR3 spans 13 amino acids. Germline CDR1 reads SGDLS; CDR2 reads YYNGEE. V lost 1 base and J 5 bases, leaving 6 bases between the germline ends. CDR3 bases: TGTGCCAGCAGCGTAACGGGGACCGGGGAGCTGTTTTTT. It yields the protein CASSVTGTGELFF.